Listed here are 27 T cell receptor beta chains from one sample, sequenced in a study of blood T cells in healthy people across ages. Primed by a sample-barcoded 5' primer and a J-beta primer mix, a second PCR proceeded for 7 to 11 cycles. TCRdb processed the 5' RACE reads anew with MiXCR; each CDR3 protein has one entry. The sample carries about 780,000 distinct CDR3 sequences, about 42% recorded once. Sequences were obtained from blood. The receptors come from an older man in good health.

Comments on this clonotype: One end of the junction varies from germline; a read error may be responsible. The chain joins TRBV7-2 to TRBJ2-2; TRBD2 matches at 8 bases. CDR1 and CDR2 from the germline V gene are SGHTA and FQGNSA. This CDR3 comprises 16 residues. CDR3 amino acids: CASGLVGTREGGELFF. For the CDR3, the DNA is TGTGCCAGCGGCTTAGTTGGGACTAGGGAAGGCGGGGAGCTGTTTTTT. The full variable domain, with the rest looked up from reference TRBV7-2 and TRBJ2-2, is GAGVSQSPSNKVTEKGKDVELRCDPISGHTALYWYRQSLGQGLEFLIYFQGNSAPDKSGLPSDRFSAERTGGSVSTLTIQRTQQEDSAVYLCASGLVGTREGGELFFGEGSRLTVL.

This chain uses TRBV7-9 with TRBJ2-5; TRBD2 aligns across 10 bases. The CDR3 sequence is 13 residues long. The trim removed 8 bases at V and 11 bases at J, leaving 11 bases unmatched. CDR1 is SEHNR and CDR2 is FQNEAQ in the germline V gene (reference sequence). The CDR3 region has the DNA TGTGCCAGCGAACCAGCGGGGGGGTATGAGCAGTACTTC. This gives the protein CASEPAGGYEQYF.

In the case of this clonotype: Possible read error: a much larger clone is one base away. The V gene is TRBV30, the J gene TRBJ2-5; D may correspond to TRBD1 or TRBD2 (5 bases each). With the DNA end fitting TRBJ2-7 better, the J assignment may be wrong. The V gene's germline CDR1 is GTSNPN and CDR2 SVGIG (reference sequence). This CDR3 is 12 amino acids long. This CDR3 is CAWSVGVREQYF. As DNA, the CDR3 is TGTGCCTGGAGTGTGGGGGTTCGCGAGCAGTACTTC.

This chain connects TRBV3-1 to TRBJ2-7; 11 nucleotides match TRBD2. V trimming: 4 bases; J trimming: 7 bases; junction bases outside the gene matches: 6. The CDR3 extends over 14 amino acids. Germline V lookup: CDR1 LGHDT, CDR2 YNNKEL (reference sequence). CDR3 sequence reads: CASSPGLAEGEQYF. CDR3 bases: TGTGCCAGCAGCCCGGGACTAGCGGAAGGGGAGCAGTACTTC.

This clonotype appeared a few times. This sequence joins TRBV20-1 and TRBJ1-5, with D possibly TRBD1 on 5 matching bases. Germline V lookup: CDR1 DFQATT, CDR2 SNEGSKA (reference sequence). The V and J ends lost 5 bases and 5 bases respectively, with 19 bases between them. This CDR3 spans 15 amino acids. Here the CDR3 reads CSAYDVGREDQPQHF. The DNA of the CDR3 is TGCAGTGCTTACGACGTGGGACGGGAGGATCAGCCCCAGCATTTT.

The chain carries TRBV7-2 and TRBJ2-7; 8 nucleotides match TRBD2. Per germline, CDR1 SGHTA and CDR2 FQGNSA. The J segment lost 6 bases and the V segment lost 11 bases, leaving 15 bases of the junction unmatched. The CDR3 covers 14 residues. In DNA form, the CDR3 reads TGTGCCTCAAGGCCAGCGGGAGTGGTATTCGAGCAGTACTTC. Translation: CASRPAGVVFEQYF. Complete variable domain (other parts from reference TRBV7-2 and TRBJ2-7): GAGVSQSPSNKVTEKGKDVELRCDPISGHTALYWYRQSLGQGLEFLIYFQGNSAPDKSGLPSDRFSAERTGGSVSTLTIQRTQQEDSAVYLCASRPAGVVFEQYFGPGTRLTVT.

The rearrangement uses TRBV14 and TRBJ2-5; 7 positions agree with TRBD1. Trimming took 6 bases from V and 2 from J; bases not matched to a gene: 6. Germline lookup yields CDR1 SGHDN and CDR2 FVKESK. The length of the CDR3 is 14 residues. The CDR3 loop is CASRGTAPQETQYF. In DNA form, the CDR3 reads TGTGCCAGCAGGGGGACAGCGCCTCAAGAGACCCAGTACTTC.

V and J are TRBV6-6 and TRBJ1-1; 10 positions agree with TRBD1. The CDR3 has 17 residues. Germline V gene data show CDR1 as MNHNY and CDR2 as SVGAGI (reference sequence). V lost 6 bases, J lost 5 bases, and 15 bases stayed unmatched. The CDR3 coding sequence is TGTGCCAGCAGGCCGAGGGACAGGGGAGGCGGTGCGACTGAAGCTTTCTTT. Its translation: CASRPRDRGGGATEAFF.

V usage is TRBV20-1 and J usage is TRBJ1-2; D gene uncertain. Germline values: CDR1 DFQATT, CDR2 SNEGSKA (reference sequence). Trimming shortened V by 1 base and J by 3 bases, and 15 bases separated the two germline ends. The CDR3 contains 15 residues. The CDR3 loop is CSARGPLGDDYGYTF. The CDR3 DNA reads TGCAGTGCTAGAGGCCCTCTCGGAGACGACTATGGCTACACCTTC.

This chain uses TRBV2 with TRBJ2-7, with D possibly being TRBD2 (6 bases). CDR3 length: 15 amino acids. CDR1 and CDR2 (germline): SNHLY, FYNNEI. V shed 6 bases and J shed 3 bases, with 18 bases lying between them. The CDR3 DNA sequence: TGTGCCAGCAGCGCGGGATTCTCGAGGCACTACGAGCAGTACTTC. The encoded protein is CASSAGFSRHYEQYF.

V is TRBV20-1 and J is TRBJ2-3; 8 bases are a match to TRBD2. The CDR3 consists of 12 residues. Trimming removed 6 bases from V and 6 bases from J; junction bases left unmatched: 5. CDR1 is DFQATT and CDR2 is SNEGSKA in the germline V gene (reference sequence). In DNA form, the CDR3 reads TGCAGTGCCCAGAAGCGGGGGGATACGCAGTATTTT. Translation: CSAQKRGDTQYF.

This clonotype has a handful of counts. The chain couples TRBV13 to TRBJ2-7; D might be TRBD1 (6 bases). Germline-derived CDR1 and CDR2 are PRHDT and FYEKMQ (reference sequence). The CDR3 spans 14 residues. Trimming shortened V by 4 bases and J by 5 bases, and 15 bases separated the two germline ends. CDR3 in DNA: TGTGCCAGCAGCTATGCAACAGGGAAGGACGAGCAGTACTTC. Translation: CASSYATGKDEQYF.

This clonotype was counted a few times. The chain carries TRBV12-3 or TRBV12-4 and TRBJ2-3, with no clear D. The CDR3 extends over 14 amino acids. Deletions cut 3 bases from V and 1 base from J, with 8 bases between. The CDR3 sequence is CASSFKTGTDTQYF. CDR3 bases: TGTGCCAGCAGTTTTAAAACGGGCACAGATACGCAGTATTTT.

This chain connects TRBV6-5 to TRBJ2-2; a possible D gene is TRBD2 (6 bases). Germline CDR1 and CDR2: MNHEY and SVGAGI. This CDR3 spans 14 amino acids. Deletions cut 10 bases from V and 1 base from J, with 13 bases between. CDR3 loop: CATRTGVNTGELFF. The CDR3, as DNA: TGTGCCACCCGTACGGGAGTGAACACCGGGGAGCTGTTTTTT.

J is TRBJ2-1 and V is TRBV5-1; TRBD2 aligns across 7 bases. The CDR3 sequence is 17 residues long. Trimming cost V 3 bases and J 2 bases; bases outside gene matches: 11. In germline, CDR1 is SGHRS, CDR2 YFSETQ. The CDR3 nucleotides read TGCGCCAGCAGCTCGTCACCGGCGGGAGTAACCTACAATGAGCAGTTCTTC. Translating it yields CASSSSPAGVTYNEQFF.

The chain combines TRBV6-2 or TRBV6-3 with TRBJ2-7; D tentatively reads TRBD1 or TRBD2 (5 bases each). In germline, CDR1 is MNHEY, CDR2 SVGEGT. Deletions cut 7 bases from V and 2 bases from J, with 18 bases between. This CDR3 is built from 15 residues. As DNA, the CDR3 is TGTGCCAGCACCGACGGGGCGACAACCACCTACGAGCAGTACTTC. Translating it yields CASTDGATTTYEQYF.

The genes are TRBV11-2 and TRBJ2-7, with D possibly TRBD2 on 5 matching bases. V was trimmed by 0 bases and J by 3 bases, leaving 9 bases between them. The germline V gene encodes CDR1 SGHAT and CDR2 FQNNGV. The CDR3 extends over 14 amino acids. CDR3 loop: CASSLDRSGYEQYF. DNA for the CDR3: TGTGCCAGCAGCTTAGATCGAAGCGGCTACGAGCAGTACTTC.

The chain links TRBV12-3 or TRBV12-4 to TRBJ2-4; the D gene is possibly TRBD1 (6 bases). With 6 bases removed from V and 4 bases from J, the gap between germline ends came to 10 bases. The length of the CDR3 is 13 residues. CDR3 bases: TGTGCCAGCAGACTCGGACAGAAAAACATTCAGTACTTC. It is translated as CASRLGQKNIQYF.

This CDR3 reads CASSLFARGQETQYF. In DNA, the CDR3 is TGCGCCAGCAGCTTGTTTGCCCGAGGCCAAGAGACCCAGTACTTC. The V call is TRBV5-1, the J call TRBJ2-5; D not certain. This CDR3 is 15 amino acids long. Trimming cost V 1 base and J 1 base, with 11 bases left between them. CDR1 is SGHRS, CDR2 YFSETQ, per germline. The complete variable domain, with remaining parts taken from reference TRBV5-1 and TRBJ2-5, reads KAGVTQTPRYLIKTRGQQVTLSCSPISGHRSVSWYQQTPGQGLQFLFEYFSETQRNKGNFPGRFSGRQFSNSRSEMNVSTLELGDSALYLCASSLFARGQETQYFGPGTRLLVL.

This clonotype showed up just a few times. V and J are TRBV7-3 and TRBJ2-1, with no clear D. V was cut by 4 bases and J by 3 bases, with 16 bases left in between. The CDR3 covers 16 residues. In germline, CDR1 is SGHTA, CDR2 FQGTGA. CDR3 amino acids: CASSYYLTIHYNEQFF. The CDR3 nucleotides are TGTGCCAGCAGCTATTATTTAACTATACACTACAATGAGCAGTTCTTC.

This chain connects TRBV5-1 to TRBJ2-2; 11 nucleotides agree with TRBD1. This CDR3 contains 15 residues. From germline, CDR1 is SGHRS and CDR2 YFSETQ. Trimming cost V 5 bases and J 5 bases; bases outside gene matches: 5. Here the CDR3 DNA reads TGCGCCAGCAGTGCCGGGACAGGGGGGACCGGGGAGCTGTTTTTT. Translating it yields CASSAGTGGTGELFF.

The rearrangement links TRBV28 to TRBJ2-4; D is undetermined. CDR3 length equals 13 residues. V lost 7 bases and J 0 bases, leaving 7 bases between the germline ends. Germline lookup yields CDR1 MDHEN and CDR2 SYDVKM. This chain's CDR3 is CASNEIAKNIQYF. The CDR3 DNA reads TGTGCCAGCAATGAGATAGCCAAAAACATTCAGTACTTC.

The chain combines TRBV7-8 with TRBJ2-1; perhaps D is TRBD1 or TRBD2 (5 bases each). V shed 0 bases and J shed 4 bases, with 16 bases lying between them. Germline lookup yields CDR1 SGHVS and CDR2 FQNEAQ. The CDR3 consists of 17 residues. CDR3 in DNA: TGTGCCAGCAGCTTAGCGTCATCGGGGCCGATGTACAATGAGCAGTTCTTC. It translates to CASSLASSGPMYNEQFF.

The genes are TRBV12-3 or TRBV12-4 and TRBJ2-5, with TRBD2 identical over 13 bases. The CDR3 has 17 residues. The ends lost 3 bases at V and 4 bases at J; junction bases unmatched: 8. CDR3 region: CASSFGTSGAWGETQYF. Written as DNA, the CDR3 is TGTGCCAGCAGTTTTGGGACTAGCGGGGCTTGGGGAGAGACCCAGTACTTC.

The J gene is TRBJ1-1, the V gene TRBV12-3 or TRBV12-4; D perhaps matches TRBD1 (5 bases). V shed 4 bases and J shed 1 base, with 22 bases lying between them. CDR3 length: 18 residues. The chain's CDR3 is CASSSDLGFPGGNTEAFF. The DNA for the CDR3 is TGTGCCAGCAGTTCAGACTTAGGTTTTCCGGGGGGGAACACTGAAGCTTTCTTT.

The sample holds a few counts of this clonotype. This chain uses TRBV2 with TRBJ2-3, with D tentatively TRBD1 (6 bases). Trimming removed 6 bases from V and 5 bases from J, with 18 bases in between. Germline V CDR1 and CDR2: SNHLY, FYNNEI. There are 15 residues in the CDR3. The chain's CDR3 is CASRDLRGAEDTQYF. The CDR3 DNA reads as TGTGCCAGCAGGGACCTCAGGGGCGCGGAAGATACGCAGTATTTT.

This clonotype was recorded a few times. The J gene is TRBJ1-2, the V gene TRBV3-1, with D perhaps TRBD1 (5 bases). The CDR3 has 14 residues. The germline gives CDR1 LGHDT, CDR2 YNNKEL (reference sequence). V gave up 3 bases and J gave up 1 base, with 9 bases separating them. Here the CDR3 reads CASSQRGSNYGYTF. In DNA form, the CDR3 reads TGTGCCAGCAGCCAGCGGGGGAGTAACTATGGCTACACCTTC.